This T cell receptor (beta chain) was obtained from a study of identical twins. V shed 6 bases and J shed 2 bases, with 22 bases lying between them. The CDR3 spans 17 residues. Template switching added a universal primer site; cDNA carried unique molecular identifiers. TCRdb passed the 5' RACE reads through MiXCR, listing each CDR3 protein once. The sample has about 530,000 distinct CDR3 sequences; about 20% are singletons. This sample was also put to use in a study of yellow fever vaccine responses in identical twins.

V usage is TRBV12-3 or TRBV12-4 and J usage is TRBJ2-5; D is perhaps TRBD1 (6 bases). The sequenced sample consisted of CD4+ T cells sorted from blood. This clonotype originated in a woman aged 18-29 years in good health. The CDR3 DNA sequence: TGTGCCAGCAGCCCGACCCCCGGGACACCCAAGCAAGAGACCCAGTACTTC. This gives the protein CASSPTPGTPKQETQYF.